Below are 11 T cell receptor beta chains sequenced from a single sample in a study of cytomegalovirus exposure and HLA in healthy donors. The primer mix had 60 Vbeta and 13 Jbeta primers. The data were produced by immunoSEQ multiplex PCR, yet TCRdb's version contains in-frame clones alone and is incomplete. The table shows about 160,000 clones, with about three quarters occurring only once. Material for sequencing was PBMCs. The source is a man between 18 and 29 years old in good health and CMV-seropositive.

The chain couples TRBV30 to TRBJ1-5; the D gene is possibly TRBD1 (5 bases). Trimming pared 1 base from V and 7 bases from J, leaving 20 bases between. The CDR3 is 16 amino acids. CDR1 and CDR2 (germline): GTSNPN, SVGIG (reference sequence). The CDR3 DNA is TGTGCCTGGAGTGGCGCAGTGGACAACCGCAGGCAGCCCCAGCATTTT. This sequence encodes CAWSGAVDNRRQPQHF. The entire variable domain, with the rest obtained from reference TRBV30 and TRBJ1-5, is as follows: SQTIHQWPATLVQPVGSPLSLECTVEGTSNPNLYWYRQAAGRGLQLLFYSVGIGQISSEVPQNLSASRPQDRQFILSSKKLLLSDSGFYLCAWSGAVDNRRQPQHFGDGTRLSIL.

CDR3 DNA: TGTGCCAGTAGTAGACAGGCGACGGGGACTGAAGCTTTCTTT. Protein sequence: CASSRQATGTEAFF. The gene calls are TRBV19 and TRBJ1-1; D is possibly TRBD1 (6 bases). This CDR3 region has 14 residues. V was pared by 4 bases and J by 5 bases, with 14 bases between. CDR1 and CDR2 (germline): LNHDA, SQIVND (reference sequence). The complete variable domain, with remaining parts taken from reference TRBV19 and TRBJ1-1, reads DGGITQSPKYLFRKEGQNVTLSCEQNLNHDAMYWYRQDPGQGLRLIYYSQIVNDFQKGDIAEGYSVSREKKESFPLTVTSAQKNPTAFYLCASSRQATGTEAFFGQGTRLTVV.

The chain uses TRBV29-1 and TRBJ1-1; possibly TRBD1 for D (5 bases). This CDR3 comprises 12 residues. CDR1 SQVTM and CDR2 ANQGSEA come from the germline V gene. V was cut by 6 bases and J by 1 base, with 9 bases left in between. The CDR3, as DNA: TGCAGCGTCGGGACTCCGAACACTGAAGCTTTCTTT. Translated: CSVGTPNTEAFF.

The gene calls are TRBV15 and TRBJ2-1, with 9 nucleotides matching TRBD1. Germline CDR1 is LNHNV and CDR2 is YYDKDF (reference sequence). This CDR3 is built from 16 residues. Trimming cost V 0 bases and J 5 bases; bases outside gene matches: 5. As DNA, the CDR3 is TGTGCCACCAGCAGAGATCGGGACAGGGTCAACAATGAGCAGTTCTTC. Amino acids: CATSRDRDRVNNEQFF. The complete variable domain, with remaining parts taken from reference TRBV15 and TRBJ2-1, reads DAMVIQNPRYQVTQFGKPVTLSCSQTLNHNVMYWYQQKSSQAPKLLFHYYDKDFNNEADTPDNFQSRRPNTSFCFLDIRSPGLGDTAMYLCATSRDRDRVNNEQFFGPGTRLTVL.

J is TRBJ1-5 and V is TRBV30, with unresolved D. The CDR3 totals 13 residues. CDR1 and CDR2 (germline): GTSNPN, SVGIG (reference sequence). With 2 bases removed from V and 3 bases from J, the gap between germline ends came to 8 bases. In DNA form, the CDR3 reads TGTGCCTGGAGTTCTTATAACAATCAGCCCCAGCATTTT. It yields the protein CAWSSYNNQPQHF.

V is TRBV13 and J is TRBJ1-2; possibly TRBD1 for D (6 bases). The V and J ends lost 2 bases and 8 bases respectively, with 12 bases between them. The CDR3 has 13 amino acids. Per germline, CDR1 PRHDT and CDR2 FYEKMQ (reference sequence). Here the CDR3 reads CASSLPGQGGYTF. The CDR3, as DNA: TGTGCCAGCAGCTTACCCGGCCAGGGGGGCTACACCTTC. The whole variable domain, filled in from reference TRBV13 and TRBJ1-2, reads AAGVIQSPRHLIKEKRETATLKCYPIPRHDTVYWYQQGPGQDPQFLISFYEKMQSDKGSIPDRFSAQQFSDYHSELNMSSLELGDSALYFCASSLPGQGGYTFGSGTRLTVV.

DNA for the CDR3: TGTGCCAGCAGTGAGGCCGGGAGAGGGAACACCGGGGAGCTGTTTTTT. It is translated as CASSEAGRGNTGELFF. This chain links TRBV2 with TRBJ2-2, with a tentative D call TRBD2 (6 bases). Germline loops: CDR1 SNHLY, CDR2 FYNNEI. This CDR3 is 16 amino acids long. V lost 3 bases and J lost 1, with 12 bases in between.

The table lists this clone with a few counts. CDR3 coding DNA: TGTGCCAGCACGACAGAATATAGCAATCAGCCCCAGCATTTT. This encodes CASTTEYSNQPQHF. This rearrangement joins TRBV6-5 to TRBJ1-5, with TRBD1 as a possible D gene (5 bases). Between the trimmed V and J ends, which lost 7 bases and 0 bases, there was a span of 10 bases. Germline assignment: CDR1 MNHEY and CDR2 SVGAGI. This CDR3 is built from 14 residues.

The rearrangement links TRBV28 to TRBJ2-3; weak D call: TRBD2 (7 bases). Between the trimmed V and J ends, which lost 1 base and 5 bases, there was a span of 22 bases. The CDR3 is 18 amino acids. Germline V lookup: CDR1 MDHEN, CDR2 SYDVKM. The CDR3 DNA reads as TGTGCCAGCAGTTTATCTTCTTGGGCGGGGGCGCCCGGAGATACGCAGTATTTT. This gives the protein CASSLSSWAGAPGDTQYF. Full variable domain (outside the CDR3, taken from reference TRBV28 and TRBJ2-3): DVKVTQSSRYLVKRTGEKVFLECVQDMDHENMFWYRQDPGLGLRLIYFSYDVKMKEKGDIPEGYSVSREKKERFSLILESASTNQTSMYLCASSLSSWAGAPGDTQYFGPGTRLTVL.

V and J are TRBV30 and TRBJ1-1; D remains ambiguous. Trimming stripped 0 bases from V and 5 bases from J, with 4 bases between. CDR3 length: 11 amino acids. The germline V gene encodes CDR1 GTSNPN and CDR2 SVGIG (reference sequence). DNA for the CDR3: TGTGCCTGGAGTGTAACTACTGAAGCTTTCTTT. Translating gives CAWSVTTEAFF. The full variable domain, rest sourced from reference TRBV30 and TRBJ1-1, is SQTIHQWPATLVQPVGSPLSLECTVEGTSNPNLYWYRQAAGRGLQLLFYSVGIGQISSEVPQNLSASRPQDRQFILSSKKLLLSDSGFYLCAWSVTTEAFFGQGTRLTVV.

This chain joins TRBV4-1 and TRBJ2-7; a possible D gene is TRBD1 (6 bases). The V end was cut by 4 bases, the J end by 6 bases, with 19 bases between. The CDR3 runs to 15 residues. Looked up from germline, CDR1 is MGHRA and CDR2 is YSYEKL. The CDR3 protein is CASSRGLSDLSEQYV. DNA of the CDR3: TGCGCCAGCAGCCGGGGGCTAAGTGACTTGAGCGAGCAGTACGTC.